Each of the 22 T cell receptor beta chains below was sequenced from the same sample in a study of OX40 agonist ivuxolimab in advanced cancers. Receptors were amplified or captured by the immunoSEQ multiplex PCR assay. Entries here come from immuneACCESS through TCRdb and include only in-frame sequences with V and J called. Some clones fail to appear in such tables; in the studies checked, an unresolved V gene covers under half of the shortfall, and the cause of the remainder is unknown. For this sample the table gives about 56,000 clones, of which approximately 90% were detected only once. Together, the top ten hold approximately 11% of the sample. The source was CD4+ or CD8+ T cells sorted from blood, collected in a trial of the OX40 agonist ivuxolimab. These receptors were collected from an adult with an advanced solid tumor such as melanoma, head and neck, liver or kidney cancer.

The gene calls are TRBV18 and TRBJ2-2, with D unresolved. The germline gives CDR1 KGHSH, CDR2 LQKENI. This CDR3 is built from 11 residues. Trimming cost V 3 bases and J 4 bases, with 0 bases left between them. CDR3 in amino acids: CASSPTGELFF. Here the CDR3 DNA reads TGTGCCAGCTCACCCACCGGGGAGCTGTTTTTT.

The chain links TRBV20-1 to TRBJ2-7; D perhaps matches TRBD2 (5 bases). The V end lost 4 bases, the J end lost 2 bases, and 6 bases lay between the germline ends. The germline V gene encodes CDR1 DFQATT and CDR2 SNEGSKA (reference sequence). The CDR3 loop spans 11 amino acids. The chain's CDR3 is CSATGTYEQYF. The CDR3 DNA is TGCAGTGCTACCGGGACCTACGAGCAGTACTTC.

With respect to this clone: Here the CDR3 omits its conserved ending phenylalanine or tryptophan, so a read error is the likely source. The chain recombines TRBV28 with TRBJ1-4; D unclear. Trimming took off 4 bases at V and 9 bases at J, with 12 bases between the two ends. Germline CDR1 reads MDHEN; CDR2 reads SYDVKM. This CDR3 has 13 residues. The CDR3 nucleotides are TGTGCCAGCAGTTCCCGGGGTCTCCAAAAACTGTTTCTT. Protein: CASSSRGLQKLFL.

The chain is built from TRBV19 and TRBJ1-4, with D perhaps matching TRBD1 (6 bases). V was cut by 2 bases and J by 4 bases, with 11 bases left in between. There are 15 residues in the CDR3. Germline assignment: CDR1 LNHDA and CDR2 SQIVND (reference sequence). This CDR3 is CASSILQGHNEKLFF. The CDR3 nucleotides are TGTGCCAGTAGTATACTACAGGGCCATAATGAAAAACTGTTTTTT.

This chain connects TRBV5-1 to TRBJ2-7; TRBD1 might be the D (5 bases). V was trimmed by 0 bases and J by 4 bases, leaving 17 bases between them. The CDR3 runs 16 residues. Germline V gene sequence: CDR1 SGHRS, CDR2 YFSETQ. The CDR3 loop is CASSLGLGRATYEQYF. The CDR3 nucleotides read TGCGCCAGCAGCTTGGGTCTCGGCAGGGCTACGTACGAGCAGTACTTC. The full variable domain, its missing parts supplied by reference TRBV5-1 and TRBJ2-7, is KAGVTQTPRYLIKTRGQQVTLSCSPISGHRSVSWYQQTPGQGLQFLFEYFSETQRNKGNFPGRFSGRQFSNSRSEMNVSTLELGDSALYLCASSLGLGRATYEQYFGPGTRLTVT.

The chain couples TRBV15 to TRBJ2-7; no clear D. The germline V gene has CDR1 LNHNV and CDR2 YYDKDF (reference sequence). CDR3 size: 14 residues. The V end was cut by 0 bases, the J end by 0 bases, with 6 bases between. DNA for the CDR3: TGTGCCACCAGCAGAGAAGCAAGCTCCTACGAGCAGTACTTC. The encoded protein is CATSREASSYEQYF.

The CDR3 is CASSRGLAGAGELFF. For the CDR3, the DNA is TGTGCCAGCAGCCGGGGACTAGCGGGAGCCGGGGAGCTGTTTTTT. The chain links TRBV11-3 to TRBJ2-2, with 14 nucleotides matching TRBD2. The germline V gene encodes CDR1 SGHNT and CDR2 YENEEA. J gave up 6 bases and V 5 bases, and 2 bases lay outside the gene matches. CDR3 size: 15 residues.

This rearrangement joins TRBV27 to TRBJ1-2; 10 bases agree with TRBD1. There are 13 residues in the CDR3. V shed 6 bases, J shed 7 bases, and the junction held 5 bases outside the gene matches. Germline CDR1 MNHEY, CDR2 SMNVEV (reference sequence). The CDR3 region has the DNA TGTGCCAGCAGGGGACAGGGGAGGGGTGGCTACACCTTC. Protein: CASRGQGRGGYTF.

This clone was found once. The chain links TRBV27 to TRBJ1-2; D call uncertain. Looked up from germline, CDR1 is MNHEY and CDR2 is SMNVEV (reference sequence). The germline V and J ends were trimmed by 2 bases and 4 bases, with 8 bases remaining between them. The CDR3 length is 13 residues. The CDR3 sequence: CASSLRTGYGYTF. The CDR3 bases are TGTGCCAGCAGTTTACGGACGGGCTATGGCTACACCTTC.

The gene calls are TRBV5-1 and TRBJ2-3; 9 bases align to TRBD1. V shed 0 bases, J shed 5 bases, and the junction held 4 bases outside the gene matches. The CDR3 covers 15 residues. Germline V gene data show CDR1 as SGHRS and CDR2 as YFSETQ. The CDR3 sequence is CASSLAGTGLDTQYF. DNA for the CDR3: TGCGCCAGCAGCTTGGCCGGGACAGGGCTAGATACGCAGTATTTT.

The chain uses TRBV7-6 and TRBJ2-3, with TRBD2 identical over 8 bases. The germline CDR1 and CDR2 sequences are SGHVS and FNYEAQ. CDR3 length equals 15 residues. Losses at the gene ends were 5 bases for V and 1 base for J; bases not matched to a gene: 5. The CDR3 DNA reads TGTGCCAGCAGCCGTAGCGGGGCCCGCACAGATACGCAGTATTTT. Translation gives CASSRSGARTDTQYF.

The genes are TRBV2 and TRBJ1-5; a weak D match, TRBD1 (5 bases). Germline CDR1 reads SNHLY; CDR2 reads FYNNEI. This CDR3 is built from 13 residues. Trimming shortened V by 4 bases and J by 8 bases, and 12 bases separated the two germline ends. The CDR3 loop reads CASSVQVLEPQHF. CDR3 nucleotides: TGTGCCAGCAGTGTACAGGTACTAGAGCCCCAGCATTTT.

J is TRBJ2-7 and V is TRBV29-1; maybe TRBD1 (5 bases). V shed 4 bases and J shed 2 bases, with 9 bases lying between them. Germline CDR1 SQVTM, CDR2 ANQGSEA. The CDR3 totals 12 residues. CDR3 region: CSVVAGPYEQYF. The DNA of the CDR3 is TGCAGCGTTGTCGCAGGGCCCTACGAGCAGTACTTC.

The chain recombines TRBV18 with TRBJ2-7; 9 positions agree with TRBD1. The CDR3 is made up of 15 amino acids. The germline V gene has CDR1 KGHSH and CDR2 LQKENI. V gave up 3 bases and J gave up 5 bases; unmatched junction bases: 8. The CDR3 DNA is TGTGCCAGCTCACCGGGACAGGGAAGCTTGAACGAGCAGTACTTC. Translating gives CASSPGQGSLNEQYF.

V usage is TRBV2 and J usage is TRBJ2-1; 11 positions match TRBD2. The CDR3 is 14 residues long. V was pared by 5 bases and J by 6 bases, with 3 bases of the junction left unmatched. The germline gives CDR1 SNHLY, CDR2 FYNNEI. CDR3 loop: CASSWGLAVNEQFF. The CDR3 coding sequence is TGTGCCAGCAGTTGGGGACTAGCGGTCAATGAGCAGTTCTTC.

The chain joins TRBV7-3 to TRBJ2-1, with TRBD2 identical over 8 bases. Looked up from germline, CDR1 is SGHTA and CDR2 is FQGTGA. The trim removed 5 bases at V and 4 bases at J, leaving 16 bases unmatched. The CDR3 runs 18 residues. CDR3 sequence: CASSPRASGPSGYNEQFF. CDR3 coding DNA: TGTGCCAGCAGCCCACGTGCTAGCGGGCCCAGCGGGTACAATGAGCAGTTCTTC.

This clone is medium-sized. The chain links TRBV19 to TRBJ1-5; a weak D match, TRBD1 (5 bases). CDR3 length: 15 residues. CDR1 and CDR2 from the germline V gene are LNHDA and SQIVND (reference sequence). V dropped 8 bases and J dropped 0 bases, with 14 bases sitting between them. CDR3 coding DNA: TGTGCCAGTGGGCCAAGGGGTTATAGCAATCAGCCCCAGCATTTT. This codes for CASGPRGYSNQPQHF.

This clone was observed a few times. The chain joins TRBV6-1 to TRBJ1-1, with D possibly being TRBD1 (5 bases). V was shortened by 3 bases and J by 0 bases, with 14 bases between the two germline ends. The CDR3 spans 16 residues. The germline V gene encodes CDR1 MNHNS and CDR2 SASEGT. CDR3: CASSELGVRMNTEAFF. CDR3 sequence (DNA): TGTGCCAGCAGTGAGTTGGGGGTCCGAATGAACACTGAAGCTTTCTTT.

The chain has TRBV5-1 and TRBJ2-5; a possible D gene is TRBD2 (7 bases). The CDR3 has 15 residues. V gave up 0 bases and J gave up 5 bases, with 14 bases separating them. Per the germline V gene, CDR1 is SGHRS and CDR2 is YFSETQ. Here the CDR3 reads CASSLGRGAEETQYF. The DNA of the CDR3 is TGCGCCAGCAGCTTGGGCCGGGGGGCCGAGGAGACCCAGTACTTC.

This rearrangement joins TRBV5-5 to TRBJ2-3; D uncertain. From germline, CDR1 is SGHKS and CDR2 YYEKEE (reference sequence). Trimming took 1 base from V and 2 from J, leaving 5 bases between them. The CDR3 is 13 amino acids. CDR3 sequence (DNA): TGTGCCAGCAGCTTGCCCCTCACAGATACGCAGTATTTT. Translated: CASSLPLTDTQYF.

A single count supports this clone. The chain couples TRBV6-1 to TRBJ2-6; TRBD2 might be the D (5 bases). CDR1 is MNHNS, CDR2 SASEGT, per germline. Trimming pared 3 bases from V and 0 bases from J, leaving 9 bases between. The CDR3 is 16 residues long. CDR3 sequence: CASSDGSSSGANVLTF. Written as DNA, the CDR3 is TGTGCCAGCAGTGATGGGAGTAGCTCTGGGGCCAACGTCCTGACTTTC.

The chain carries TRBV9 and TRBJ1-4, with a tentative D call TRBD1 (6 bases). In germline, CDR1 is SGDLS, CDR2 YYNGEE. V shed 0 bases and J shed 7 bases, with 13 bases lying between them. The CDR3 is made up of 15 amino acids. CDR3 region: CASSVAAGEGEKLFF. CDR3 coding DNA: TGTGCCAGCAGCGTAGCGGCAGGGGAGGGTGAAAAACTGTTTTTT.